This is a list of T cell receptor beta chains from one sample in a study of T cells after yellow fever vaccination. MiXCR was run by TCRdb on the 5' RACE reads, yielding one entry per CDR3 protein. The sample lists hundreds of thousands of distinct CDR3 sequences; roughly an eighth were seen once. This specimen was PBMCs, taken on the day of the yellow fever booster vaccination. The receptors stem from a man aged 30-40 years who received the YFV17D yellow fever vaccine. Each CDR3 is given without its conserved first and last residue. D genes are given only for firm matches. Part of the rows lack a size; the others show once, few, many or a class for expanded clones.

size	D	J	V	CDR3
few	.	TRBJ2-5	TRBV6-5	ASSYSTGAQETQY
few	.	TRBJ2-1	TRBV29-1	SVGLDGGHTNEQF
.	TRBD2	TRBJ2-7	TRBV5-5	ASSLAGLAGKSYEQY
.	TRBD1	TRBJ2-1	TRBV20-1	SARGARDRGVNEQF
.	.	TRBJ2-2	TRBV19	ASRRASSTGELF
.	.	TRBJ2-5	TRBV29-1	SSYRGAETQY
.	TRBD1	TRBJ1-6	TRBV2	ASRTGRDSPLH
many	.	TRBJ2-2	TRBV20-1	SAPRGGPGELF
.	.	TRBJ1-1	TRBV12-3/TRBV12-4	ASHETGNTEAF
few	.	TRBJ2-1	TRBV20-1	SARGLQAHSSYNEQF
.	TRBD2	TRBJ2-1	TRBV4-3	ASSQEGRGGSYNEQF
few	TRBD1	TRBJ2-1	TRBV28	ASRLTGSTYNEQF
.	TRBD1	TRBJ2-5	TRBV3-1	ASSQPRQGWETQY
few	TRBD2	TRBJ2-3	TRBV2	ASRYSGIGADTQY
many	.	TRBJ2-3	TRBV15	ATSSEFVGGDTQY
few	TRBD1	TRBJ2-1	TRBV12-3/TRBV12-4	ASSATGGDKDEQF
.	.	TRBJ2-5	TRBV24-1	ATQSGTQEETQY
many	.	TRBJ2-7	TRBV6-1	ASSRSSHPSYEQY
.	.	TRBJ2-7	TRBV28	ATSNLSYEQY
few	TRBD1	TRBJ2-7	TRBV5-1	ASSLTGAEHEQY
few	.	TRBJ2-3	TRBV4-2	ASSQEAGDTQY
many	TRBD2	TRBJ2-1	TRBV5-1	ASSLRFGEGLGEQF
.	TRBD1	TRBJ2-6	TRBV5-1	ASSPSGGTVFSGANVLT
many	TRBD2	TRBJ2-7	TRBV27	ASRKGTSGSVEQY
.	TRBD2	TRBJ2-1	TRBV6-5	ASSSGLAGHSYNEQF
few	.	TRBJ2-1	TRBV20-1	SARFNEQF
.	.	TRBJ2-7	TRBV6-5	ASSYSKPAGNEQY
few	.	TRBJ1-5	TRBV12-3/TRBV12-4	ATQAFPGQPQH
.	.	TRBJ2-7	TRBV15	ATSRDIKGEQY
many	TRBD2	TRBJ2-3	TRBV20-1	SARNDIERGYTDTQY
few	.	TRBJ1-2	TRBV7-9	ASSSDINYGYT
few	.	TRBJ2-2	TRBV18	ASSPRLGLNTGELF
few	.	TRBJ1-5	TRBV6-5	ASSYGHPPPQH
many	.	TRBJ2-7	TRBV29-1	SVEETGEISYEQY
.	TRBD1	TRBJ2-1	TRBV7-8	ASSRDRVQLYNEQF
once	.	TRBJ2-2	TRBV20-1	SVAGGGSNTGELF
.	.	TRBJ1-2	TRBV7-2	ASSLADTPNYGYT
.	TRBD2	TRBJ2-1	TRBV11-2	ASSFWAGVSSYNEQF
.	TRBD1	TRBJ1-4	TRBV7-9	ASSFDRDGLF
.	.	TRBJ2-4	TRBV5-6	ASSPPSDGIQY